The clone carrying this T cell receptor beta chain was detected only a few times. Its target is unknown. Trimming cost V 2 bases and J 5 bases; bases outside gene matches: 11. Germline V CDR1 and CDR2: MNHEY, SVGAGI. The CDR3 has 17 amino acids. The sample is drawn from a study of human T cells and chemical hapten exposure. About the study: While the approximately 24-week study was under way, patients received diphenylcyclopropenone on the scalp every week. Study observations and caveats: TCRs at a frequency above 1 in 1000 stayed unchanged with DPC sensitization. Relative to control repertoires, expanded TCRs gave rise to significantly more large CDR3 similarity clusters.

TCRdb redid the calling of the RACE reads with MiXCR, one entry per CDR3 protein. The sample carries roughly 150,000 distinct CDR3 sequences, 25% to 30% recorded once. Time point denoted: patch test 3, about 24 weeks after DPC sensitization. Treatment defined: therapeutic diphenylcyclopropenone sensitization with weekly scalp DPC. The TCR originated in a woman under 30 with alopecia areata. Some clones in this sample may be carry-over from other donors' samples. The rearrangement joins TRBV6-5 to TRBJ2-5; 10 bases are a match to TRBD2. The material sequenced was whole blood, taken in connection with sensitization to the hapten diphenylcyclopropenone (DPC). In DNA, the CDR3 is TGTGCCAGCAGTTACGGGAACCCTAGCGGGAGTTTCGAGACCCAGTACTTC. This sequence encodes CASSYGNPSGSFETQYF.